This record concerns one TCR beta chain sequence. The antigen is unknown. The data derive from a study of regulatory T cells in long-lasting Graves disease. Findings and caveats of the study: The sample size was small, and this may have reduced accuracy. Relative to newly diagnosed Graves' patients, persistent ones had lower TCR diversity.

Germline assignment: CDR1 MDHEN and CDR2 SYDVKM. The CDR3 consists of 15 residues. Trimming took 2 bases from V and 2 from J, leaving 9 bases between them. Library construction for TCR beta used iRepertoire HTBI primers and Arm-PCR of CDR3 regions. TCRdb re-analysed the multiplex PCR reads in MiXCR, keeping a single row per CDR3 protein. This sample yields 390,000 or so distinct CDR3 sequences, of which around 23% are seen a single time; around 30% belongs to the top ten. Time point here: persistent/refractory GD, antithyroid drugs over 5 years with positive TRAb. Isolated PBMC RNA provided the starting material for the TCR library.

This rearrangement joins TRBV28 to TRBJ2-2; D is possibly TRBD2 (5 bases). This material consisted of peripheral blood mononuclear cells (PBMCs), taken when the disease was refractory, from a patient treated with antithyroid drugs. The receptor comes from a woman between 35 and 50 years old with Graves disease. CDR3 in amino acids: CASSLILVNTGELFF. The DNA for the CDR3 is TGTGCCAGCAGTTTAATACTAGTAAACACCGGGGAGCTGTTTTTT.